Presented here are 25 T cell receptor beta chains from one specimen sequenced in a study of PD-L1 blockade in urothelial cancer (TCRdb year 2017). Library generation was performed with the immunoSEQ multiplex PCR assay. Entries here come from immuneACCESS through TCRdb and include only in-frame sequences with V and J called. Some clones fail to appear in such tables; in the studies checked, an unresolved V gene covers under half of the shortfall, and the cause of the remainder is unknown. This sample lists tens of thousands of clones; under 95% were detected once. Under 8.5% of the sample is in the top ten clones. The label giving this sample's time point can be read as: peripheral blood 6 weeks after treatment start. The material was PBMCs, obtained around atezolizumab (anti-PD-L1) treatment. The receptor source for this set is a man between 65 and 85 years old with urothelial cancer.

The CDR3 protein is CASRTFDRADSPLHF. The DNA of the CDR3 is TGCGCCAGTCGGACATTCGACAGGGCAGATTCACCCCTCCACTTT. The gene calls are TRBV5-1 and TRBJ1-6, with 7 bases aligning to TRBD1. The CDR3 extends over 15 amino acids. The V segment lost 8 bases and the J segment 8 bases; nucleotides outside the gene matches: 13. Per the germline V gene, CDR1 is SGHRS and CDR2 is YFSETQ.

The rearrangement joins TRBV10-3 to TRBJ1-1, with a possible D match to TRBD1 (6 bases). There are 13 residues in the CDR3. Germline V lookup: CDR1 ENHRY, CDR2 SYGVKD. V shed 5 bases and J shed 5 bases, with 12 bases lying between them. The CDR3, as DNA: TGTGCCATCAGTCAAACAGGGATGACTGAAGCTTTCTTT. It encodes CAISQTGMTEAFF.

This clone was seen once. This chain connects TRBV6-1 to TRBJ2-1; D is possibly TRBD2 (5 bases). CDR1 and CDR2 from the germline V gene are MNHNS and SASEGT. The CDR3 is 15 residues long. Trimming left V 3 bases short and J 9 bases short, with 18 bases between. The CDR3 reads CASSDWRRERAEQFF. The CDR3 DNA is TGTGCCAGCAGTGATTGGAGACGGGAAAGGGCTGAGCAGTTCTTC.

V gene TRBV7-2 combines with J gene TRBJ2-4; D is perhaps TRBD2 (6 bases). This CDR3 has 15 amino acids. Germline V gives CDR1 SGHTA, CDR2 FQGNSA. Deletions cut 7 bases from V and 2 bases from J, with 15 bases between. DNA of the CDR3: TGTGCCAGCAACCCGGAGGGGTCTACCAAAAACATTCAGTACTTC. Translation gives CASNPEGSTKNIQYF. The entire variable domain, with the rest obtained from reference TRBV7-2 and TRBJ2-4, is as follows: GAGVSQSPSNKVTEKGKDVELRCDPISGHTALYWYRQSLGQGLEFLIYFQGNSAPDKSGLPSDRFSAERTGGSVSTLTIQRTQQEDSAVYLCASNPEGSTKNIQYFGAGTRLSVL.

Only one count was recorded for this clone. The genes are TRBV10-3 and TRBJ1-2; 8 bases match TRBD1. V was pared by 3 bases and J by 1 base, with 4 bases of the junction left unmatched. The germline V gene has CDR1 ENHRY and CDR2 SYGVKD. The CDR3 spans 15 residues. In DNA, the CDR3 is TGTGCCATCAGTGATGGACAGGGACTTAACTATGGCTACACCTTC. Translation: CAISDGQGLNYGYTF.

This rearrangement joins TRBV14 to TRBJ1-1, with 8 bases aligning to TRBD1. Germline CDR1 reads SGHDN; CDR2 reads FVKESK. The CDR3 sequence is 12 residues long. Unmatched junction bases numbered 2, after V lost 0 bases and J lost 11 bases. As DNA, the CDR3 is TGTGCCAGCAGCCAAGATAACAGGGGGGCTTTCTTT. Protein: CASSQDNRGAFF.

The rearrangement links TRBV9 to TRBJ2-2; D not resolved. The CDR3 totals 13 residues. Germline V gene lookup returns CDR1 SGDLS and CDR2 YYNGEE. V lost 5 bases and J 4 bases, leaving 9 bases between the germline ends. The CDR3, as DNA: TGTGCCAGCAGTTTGCGAACCACCGGGGAGCTGTTTTTT. This gives the protein CASSLRTTGELFF.

The chain combines TRBV7-2 with TRBJ1-2; unclear D gene. The length of the CDR3 is 13 residues. CDR1 is SGHTA, CDR2 FQGNSA, per germline. V dropped 1 base and J dropped 8 bases, with 11 bases sitting between them. The CDR3 sequence: CASSLELRMGYTF. For the CDR3, the DNA is TGTGCCAGCAGCTTAGAACTTCGAATGGGCTACACCTTC.

This clone was seen just once. The rearrangement joins TRBV6-1 to TRBJ2-3, with D perhaps matching TRBD2 (7 bases). CDR1 MNHNS and CDR2 SASEGT come from the germline V gene. This CDR3 region has 12 residues. V shed 9 bases and J shed 5 bases, with 12 bases lying between them. The CDR3, as DNA: TGTGCCAGGGGAGGGGGGGGAGATACGCAGTATTTT. Its protein product is CARGGGGDTQYF.

The chain links TRBV19 to TRBJ2-6, with a weak D call TRBD1 (5 bases). Germline V gives CDR1 LNHDA, CDR2 SQIVND (reference sequence). The CDR3 contains 16 residues. Trimming shortened V by 1 base and J by 2 bases, and 9 bases separated the two germline ends. This CDR3 reads CASSIVVGAGANVLTF. As DNA, the CDR3 is TGTGCCAGTAGTATAGTGGTAGGGGCTGGGGCCAACGTCCTGACTTTC.

The gene calls are TRBV19 and TRBJ1-3; no reliable D call. CDR1 is LNHDA and CDR2 is SQIVND in the germline V gene (reference sequence). The CDR3 spans 14 residues. Trimming removed 6 bases from V and 0 bases from J, with 9 bases in between. The CDR3, as DNA: TGTGCCAGTAGGACTGGAGGCTCTGGAAACACCATATATTTT. Its protein is CASRTGGSGNTIYF.

The chain joins TRBV28 to TRBJ2-6, with 7 bases that match TRBD2. The CDR3 runs to 16 residues. With V trimmed by 6 bases and J by 1 base, 6 bases remained unmatched. Per the germline V gene, CDR1 is MDHEN and CDR2 is SYDVKM. This chain's CDR3 is CASRDGGLSGANVLTF. The CDR3 DNA reads TGTGCCAGCAGAGACGGGGGGTTGTCTGGGGCCAACGTCCTGACTTTC.

In its sample, this clone was seen once. The chain couples TRBV2 to TRBJ2-7, with D possibly being TRBD1 (5 bases). This CDR3 is 13 amino acids long. V gave up 6 bases and J gave up 5 bases, with 14 bases separating them. The V gene's germline CDR1 is SNHLY and CDR2 FYNNEI. The CDR3 coding sequence is TGTGCCAGCAGAATAGGGGTGGGCAACGAGCAGTACTTC. Translated, it gives CASRIGVGNEQYF.

The CDR3 is CATSRDRGNTEAFF. CDR3 sequence (DNA): TGTGCCACCAGCAGGGACAGGGGGAACACTGAAGCTTTCTTT. This chain connects TRBV15 to TRBJ1-1; TRBD1 agrees at 9 bases. V lost 3 bases and J lost 1; bases outside the gene matches: 0. The CDR3 covers 14 residues. Germline V gene sequence: CDR1 LNHNV, CDR2 YYDKDF (reference sequence).

This rearrangement joins TRBV10-3 to TRBJ2-7, with TRBD1 identical over 8 bases. The V and J ends lost 8 bases and 6 bases, in that order; junction bases with no gene match: 12. The CDR3 is made up of 14 amino acids. Germline V gene data show CDR1 as ENHRY and CDR2 as SYGVKD. Here the CDR3 reads CAICPGTGPLEQYF. CDR3 DNA: TGTGCCATCTGCCCCGGGACAGGACCCCTCGAGCAGTACTTC.

The chain links TRBV6-1 to TRBJ2-1; 12 nucleotides line up with TRBD2. V dropped 7 bases and J dropped 6; count of bases not matched to a gene: 4. The germline V gene encodes CDR1 MNHNS and CDR2 SASEGT. The CDR3 covers 14 residues. CDR3 sequence reads: CASIRLAGVNEQFF. The CDR3 nucleotides are TGTGCCAGCATCCGACTAGCGGGAGTCAATGAGCAGTTCTTC.

The rearrangement uses TRBV2 and TRBJ2-7; the match to TRBD1 covers 7 bases. The V gene's germline CDR1 is SNHLY and CDR2 FYNNEI. The trim removed 2 bases at V and 6 bases at J, leaving 4 bases unmatched. This CDR3 is built from 13 residues. CDR3 amino acids: CASSESRQGEQYF. The CDR3 coding sequence is TGTGCCAGCAGTGAATCCAGACAGGGCGAGCAGTACTTC.

V and J are TRBV11-2 and TRBJ2-1, with 8 bases matching TRBD2. Losses at the gene ends were 2 bases for V and 4 bases for J; bases not matched to a gene: 7. Per the germline V gene, CDR1 is SGHAT and CDR2 is FQNNGV. The CDR3 has 16 residues. Here the CDR3 DNA reads TGTGCCAGCAGCTTACTGTCTAGCGGGCGTTACAATGAGCAGTTCTTC. Translated: CASSLLSSGRYNEQFF.

V is TRBV28 and J is TRBJ2-7; the match to TRBD1 covers 8 bases. V shed 7 bases and J 3 bases; nucleotides not matched to a gene: 11. CDR3 size: 15 residues. CDR1 MDHEN and CDR2 SYDVKM come from the germline V gene. The CDR3 here is CASIAQTGTGYEQYF. CDR3 DNA: TGTGCCAGCATAGCCCAGACCGGGACAGGCTACGAGCAGTACTTC.

The rearrangement links TRBV18 to TRBJ1-1, with 7 bases matching TRBD1. The V gene end was trimmed by 2 bases and the J gene end by 11 bases; junction bases not matched to a gene: 5. The CDR3 extends over 12 amino acids. CDR1 is KGHSH and CDR2 is LQKENI in the germline V gene. The CDR3 DNA sequence: TGTGCCAGCTCACCAACAGGGGAGAGGGCTTTCTTT. Translated, it gives CASSPTGERAFF.

The chain joins TRBV11-2 to TRBJ2-7; 9 nucleotides agree with TRBD2. Germline V gene data show CDR1 as SGHAT and CDR2 as FQNNGV. Trimming cost V 6 bases and J 4 bases; bases outside gene matches: 7. This CDR3 spans 14 amino acids. The CDR3 bases are TGTGCCAGCAGGGAACTAGCGGGCCTTTACGAGCAGTACTTC. Encoded protein: CASRELAGLYEQYF.

This chain connects TRBV7-3 to TRBJ2-7, with TRBD2 matching 8 bases. This CDR3 region has 15 residues. Germline values: CDR1 SGHTA, CDR2 FQGTGA. After removal of 1 base from V and 0 bases from J, the junction contained 2 bases not matched to a gene. For the CDR3, the DNA is TGTGCCAGCAGCTTAAGCGGGAGGCCCTCCTACGAGCAGTACTTC. Translation: CASSLSGRPSYEQYF.

This chain uses TRBV15 with TRBJ2-7; tentative D call: TRBD1 (6 bases). Germline V gene data show CDR1 as LNHNV and CDR2 as YYDKDF (reference sequence). The CDR3 contains 13 residues. Trimming left V 1 base short and J 6 bases short, with 10 bases between. CDR3 sequence: CATSRASGAEQYF. CDR3 bases: TGTGCCACCAGCAGAGCCTCAGGGGCCGAGCAGTACTTC. Complete variable domain (other parts from reference TRBV15 and TRBJ2-7): DAMVIQNPRYQVTQFGKPVTLSCSQTLNHNVMYWYQQKSSQAPKLLFHYYDKDFNNEADTPDNFQSRRPNTSFCFLDIRSPGLGDTAMYLCATSRASGAEQYFGPGTRLTVT.

CDR3 loop: CASSQDRRGLQPQHF. CDR3 DNA: TGCGCCAGCAGCCAAGATCGTAGGGGGCTGCAGCCCCAGCATTTT. The chain couples TRBV4-1 to TRBJ1-5; 7 bases are a match to TRBD1. The germline CDR1 and CDR2 sequences are MGHRA and YSYEKL. The J segment lost 7 bases and the V segment lost 0 bases, leaving 6 bases of the junction unmatched. The CDR3 totals 15 residues.

V is TRBV27 and J is TRBJ1-4; D ambiguous. The V gene's germline CDR1 is MNHEY and CDR2 SMNVEV (reference sequence). V lost 4 bases and J lost 8, with 17 bases in between. The CDR3 contains 15 residues. As DNA, the CDR3 is TGTGCCAGCAGTTCAAGGGAGGGTTCTAGGGAAAAACTGTTTTTT. This sequence encodes CASSSREGSREKLFF.